These 21 T cell receptor beta chains were sequenced from one sample in a study of blood T cells in healthy people across ages. Through a sample-barcoded 5' primer and a J-beta primer mix, a second PCR was run for roughly 6 to 12 cycles. TCRdb reprocessed the 5' RACE reads with MiXCR, giving one entry per CDR3 protein. This sample has 1,500,000 or so distinct CDR3 sequences, with 59% found just once. The sequenced sample consisted of blood. These receptors originate from a man younger than 30 in good health.

The chain couples TRBV7-2 to TRBJ1-1; D ambiguous. Germline values: CDR1 SGHTA, CDR2 FQGNSA. The CDR3 has 14 residues. V was clipped by 5 bases and J by 0 bases, with 10 bases between them. CDR3 loop: CASSRELVNTEAFF. DNA of the CDR3: TGTGCCAGCAGCCGAGAGCTGGTGAACACTGAAGCTTTCTTT. Drawing the rest from reference TRBV7-2 and TRBJ1-1, the complete variable domain is GAGVSQSPSNKVTEKGKDVELRCDPISGHTALYWYRQSLGQGLEFLIYFQGNSAPDKSGLPSDRFSAERTGGSVSTLTIQRTQQEDSAVYLCASSRELVNTEAFFGQGTRLTVV.

The chain is built from TRBV29-1 and TRBJ2-2; no clear D. V was clipped by 0 bases and J by 7 bases, with 21 bases between them. The CDR3 totals 17 residues. Looked up from germline, CDR1 is SQVTM and CDR2 is ANQGSEA. The CDR3 here is CSVEDPGGGMENGELFF. Written as DNA, the CDR3 is TGCAGCGTTGAAGATCCTGGCGGCGGTATGGAGAACGGGGAGCTGTTTTTT.

The chain recombines TRBV4-2 with TRBJ2-7, with D perhaps TRBD1 (6 bases). V was clipped by 4 bases and J by 7 bases, with 17 bases between them. CDR1 LGHNA and CDR2 YNFKEQ come from the germline V gene. The CDR3 extends over 14 amino acids. Here the CDR3 reads CASSPTGYNLEQYF. In nucleotides, the CDR3 is TGTGCCAGCAGCCCCACAGGGTACAACTTAGAGCAGTACTTC.

This clonotype was observed a handful of times. V usage is TRBV20-1 and J usage is TRBJ2-7; TRBD2 matches at 8 bases. V lost 3 bases to trimming and J lost 3 bases; unmatched junction nucleotides: 7. Germline loops: CDR1 DFQATT, CDR2 SNEGSKA (reference sequence). The CDR3 consists of 14 residues. For the CDR3, the DNA is TGCAGTGCTAGTTTGTCTAGCGGGCACTACGAGCAGTACTTC. Protein sequence: CSASLSSGHYEQYF.

The chain has TRBV20-1 and TRBJ2-7; TRBD2 aligns across 7 bases. The V segment lost 3 bases and the J segment 3 bases; nucleotides outside the gene matches: 11. Germline assignment: CDR1 DFQATT and CDR2 SNEGSKA (reference sequence). The CDR3 totals 15 residues. The CDR3 region has the DNA TGCAGTGCTAGGGGTGAGAGCGGGACCAACTACGAGCAGTACTTC. Protein: CSARGESGTNYEQYF.

This clonotype was counted a few times. The rearrangement joins TRBV7-9 to TRBJ2-7; D may be TRBD2 (5 bases). Germline CDR1 SEHNR, CDR2 FQNEAQ (reference sequence). The V gene lost 5 bases and the J gene lost 0 bases, with 8 bases spanning the gap. This CDR3 contains 13 residues. The CDR3 DNA sequence: TGTGCCAGCAGCCCCGGGGACTCCTACGAGCAGTACTTC. Translation: CASSPGDSYEQYF.

The CDR3 sequence is CSVAGLAGGPDTQYF. CDR3 in DNA: TGCAGCGTTGCGGGACTAGCGGGGGGGCCGGATACGCAGTATTTT. This sequence joins TRBV29-1 and TRBJ2-3, with 16 bases matching TRBD2. This CDR3 has 15 amino acids. Looked up from germline, CDR1 is SQVTM and CDR2 is ANQGSEA. The V and J ends lost 4 bases and 6 bases, in that order; junction bases with no gene match: 4.

The chain employs TRBV6-2 or TRBV6-3 and TRBJ2-5; D might be TRBD2 (5 bases). This CDR3 has 14 residues. V was shortened by 6 bases and J by 5 bases, with 16 bases between the two germline ends. Germline lookup yields CDR1 MNHEY and CDR2 SVGEGT. The CDR3 here is CASRPPGVRETQYF. Here the CDR3 DNA reads TGTGCCAGCAGGCCGCCCGGGGTCCGGGAGACCCAGTACTTC.

This chain joins TRBV15 and TRBJ1-4, with 10 positions matching TRBD1. The V gene's germline CDR1 is LNHNV and CDR2 YYDKDF (reference sequence). J was trimmed by 0 bases and V by 0 bases; bases with no gene match: 22. The CDR3 consists of 24 residues. This CDR3 is CATSRDFLSRTGGKRPATNEKLFF. CDR3 in DNA: TGTGCCACCAGCAGAGATTTCCTGAGCCGGACAGGGGGGAAAAGACCTGCAACTAATGAAAAACTGTTTTTT. The whole variable domain, remainder taken from reference TRBV15 and TRBJ1-4, is DAMVIQNPRYQVTQFGKPVTLSCSQTLNHNVMYWYQQKSSQAPKLLFHYYDKDFNNEADTPDNFQSRRPNTSFCFLDIRSPGLGDTAMYLCATSRDFLSRTGGKRPATNEKLFFGSGTQLSVL.

The chain links TRBV12-3 or TRBV12-4 to TRBJ2-5; 7 bases fit TRBD2. This CDR3 spans 15 amino acids. V was pared by 4 bases and J by 2 bases, with 7 bases of the junction left unmatched. The CDR3 spells CASSWWGGMQETQYF. In DNA, the CDR3 is TGTGCCAGCAGTTGGTGGGGGGGGATGCAAGAGACCCAGTACTTC.

The genes are TRBV7-9 and TRBJ1-5; the D is unclear. Germline V CDR1 and CDR2: SEHNR, FQNEAQ (reference sequence). The CDR3 has 13 amino acids. Trimming shortened V by 5 bases and J by 7 bases, and 12 bases separated the two germline ends. The CDR3 bases are TGTGCCAGCAGCCGGTTCGGGGTACAGCCCCAGCATTTT. It is translated as CASSRFGVQPQHF.

The chain has TRBV7-6 and TRBJ1-1; no firm D call. The germline CDR1 and CDR2 sequences are SGHVS and FNYEAQ. The CDR3 has 18 amino acids. V was trimmed by 1 base and J by 0 bases, leaving 18 bases between them. The CDR3, as DNA: TGTGCCAGCAGCTTAGTGTGGGTCAGGTCAAAACTGAACACTGAAGCTTTCTTT. Translating it yields CASSLVWVRSKLNTEAFF.

This clonotype was recorded only once. The chain has TRBV12-3 or TRBV12-4 and TRBJ2-1; perhaps TRBD2 as D (6 bases). V gave up 3 bases and J gave up 7 bases, with 19 bases separating them. The length of the CDR3 is 16 residues. Written as DNA, the CDR3 is TGTGCCAGCAGTTTTTCGAGCTGGGGGGTATTTAATGAGCAGTTCTTC. Translating it yields CASSFSSWGVFNEQFF.

CDR3 loop: CASSYSIPSWDLLYNEQFF. CDR3 nucleotide sequence: TGTGCCAGCAGTTACTCGATTCCATCTTGGGACCTACTCTACAATGAGCAGTTCTTC. The chain links TRBV6-5 to TRBJ2-1; possibly TRBD1 or TRBD2 for D (5 bases each). CDR1 is MNHEY, CDR2 SVGAGI, per germline. V lost 0 bases to trimming and J lost 3 bases, with 21 bases between them. The CDR3 has 19 amino acids.

This clonotype was seen a handful of times. The chain links TRBV4-2 to TRBJ2-5, with 9 bases matching TRBD2. Germline V gene lookup returns CDR1 LGHNA and CDR2 YNFKEQ. V shed 0 bases and J 0 bases; nucleotides not matched to a gene: 5. There are 17 residues in the CDR3. The CDR3 loop reads CASSQDSASGNQETQYF. The CDR3 region has the DNA TGTGCCAGCAGCCAAGATTCGGCTAGCGGGAACCAAGAGACCCAGTACTTC.

V and J are TRBV6-1 and TRBJ2-1, with 14 bases that match TRBD2. CDR3 size: 15 residues. V lost 8 bases to trimming and J lost 8 bases; unmatched junction nucleotides: 8. Germline values: CDR1 MNHNS, CDR2 SASEGT. The CDR3: CASLGLAGARDEQFF. The CDR3 DNA follows: TGTGCCAGCTTGGGACTAGCGGGAGCCCGAGATGAGCAGTTCTTC.

DNA for the CDR3: TGTGCCAGCAGTTTAAGGCTAGTGGGCGAGCAGTACTTC. Its translation: CASSLRLVGEQYF. The V and J genes are TRBV28 and TRBJ2-4; D is undetermined. The end of the DNA is better explained by TRBJ2-7, so the J call may be wrong. This CDR3 has 13 residues. Germline V gene data show CDR1 as MDHEN and CDR2 as SYDVKM.

V usage is TRBV13 and J usage is TRBJ2-7, with D hard to call. CDR1 is PRHDT, CDR2 FYEKMQ, per germline (reference sequence). The CDR3 covers 15 residues. The V and J ends lost 1 base and 3 bases respectively, with 13 bases between them. The CDR3 bases are TGTGCCAGCAGCTTAGAGGGCAGTTCCTACTACGAGCAGTACTTC. Encoded protein: CASSLEGSSYYEQYF.

CDR3 coding DNA: TGTGCCAGCAGCCTCTTGTTCGGGACAGGGGGTACCTACGAGCAGTACTTC. Protein sequence: CASSLLFGTGGTYEQYF. The chain links TRBV11-2 to TRBJ2-7, with 11 bases fitting TRBD1. Losses at the gene ends were 5 bases for V and 2 bases for J; bases not matched to a gene: 11. Germline V gene data show CDR1 as SGHAT and CDR2 as FQNNGV. The CDR3 is 17 residues long.

This sequence joins TRBV7-8 and TRBJ2-1; 8 positions agree with TRBD2. V lost 5 bases to trimming and J lost 4 bases; unmatched junction nucleotides: 16. The CDR3 is 18 residues long. Germline CDR1 is SGHVS and CDR2 is FQNEAQ. The CDR3 nucleotides read TGTGCCAGCAGCCGAGACGGGACTATCGGGGGGGCTTACAATGAGCAGTTCTTC. Its translation is CASSRDGTIGGAYNEQFF.

The V and J genes are TRBV29-1 and TRBJ2-7, with D possibly being TRBD2 (5 bases). Germline V CDR1 and CDR2: SQVTM, ANQGSEA. The CDR3 loop spans 13 amino acids. Trimming left V 4 bases short and J 6 bases short, with 16 bases between. CDR3 sequence: CSVGAGIACEQYF. DNA for the CDR3: TGCAGCGTTGGGGCCGGGATAGCCTGCGAGCAGTACTTC.